The source of this TCR beta chain is a study of cytomegalovirus exposure and HLA in healthy donors. Whole-study results and caveats: Some public TCRs appeared in many individuals, while most sequences were rare. Among the CMV-associated chains, three were confirmed in vitro as specific for CMV antigens.

Amplification used 60 Vbeta primers and 13 Jbeta primers. Data came from immunoSEQ multiplex PCR; TCRdb stores just in-frame clones and leaves some out. The table lists roughly 81,000 clones, roughly 80% of them singletons, with roughly 1.9% in the top ten. Notes on this clone: Its antigen is still unknown.

The specimen was PBMCs. The clonotype was recovered from a boy aged 5-17 years in good health and CMV-seronegative.

Here the CDR3 DNA reads TGTGCCGGCAAGGCGGGAGGGTGGCTTAATGAGCAGTTCTTC. Protein: CAGKAGGWLNEQFF. This sequence joins TRBV30 and TRBJ2-1; 9 bases match TRBD2. The CDR3 spans 14 residues. With 8 bases clipped from V and 7 bases from J, the junction kept 12 bases outside the gene matches. CDR1 is GTSNPN and CDR2 is SVGIG in the germline V gene (reference sequence).